This T cell receptor beta chain was sequenced during a study of early T cells in non-severe SARS-CoV-2 infection. This clonotype occurred many times. A single record per CDR3 protein comes from TCRdb applying MiXCR to the 5' RACE reads. Of over 25,000 distinct CDR3 sequences in the sample, 5.7% are singletons; the top ten hold approximately 5.7%. Germline CDR1 MNHGY, CDR2 SVAAGI. CDR3 length: 11 amino acids. The ends were cut back, 8 bases at V and 1 base at J, with 5 bases in the middle. The source material was whole blood. This clonotype was sampled from an adult who was a healthcare worker with PCR-confirmed SARS-CoV-2 infection or an uninfected control (not recorded which). V and J are TRBV6-9 and TRBJ1-1; D gene ambiguous. CDR3 amino acids: CASEGNTEAFF. The CDR3 DNA is TGTGCCAGCGAGGGGAACACTGAAGCTTTCTTT.